This TCR beta chain was found in a study of shared clonotypes between healthy human individuals. Study conclusions and caveats: Larger estimated richness was generally seen in naive subsets than in memory subsets.

Clones were read by immunoSEQ multiplex PCR, and TCRdb kept only the in-frame ones, dropping some. The table lists roughly 2.6 million clones, around nine tenths of them singletons. CD4+ cells underwent separation, giving CD45RA+ naive and CD45RA-negative memory subsets. This clone appeared a single time. Its antigen remains unidentified. With 6 bases removed from V and 1 base from J, the gap between germline ends came to 12 bases. Germline CDR1 is WSHSY and CDR2 is SAAADI. The CDR3 is 15 residues long. The TCR originated in a man between 18 and 29 years old in good health. The V and J genes are TRBV10-2 and TRBJ2-2; D may be TRBD2 (6 bases). The sample was naive CD4+ T cells sorted from blood. The subset denotes: CD45RA+ positively selected. CDR3 nucleotides: TGCGCCAGCAGGAGAGGGACTGAGAACACCGGGGAGCTGTTTTTT. It yields the protein CASRRGTENTGELFF.